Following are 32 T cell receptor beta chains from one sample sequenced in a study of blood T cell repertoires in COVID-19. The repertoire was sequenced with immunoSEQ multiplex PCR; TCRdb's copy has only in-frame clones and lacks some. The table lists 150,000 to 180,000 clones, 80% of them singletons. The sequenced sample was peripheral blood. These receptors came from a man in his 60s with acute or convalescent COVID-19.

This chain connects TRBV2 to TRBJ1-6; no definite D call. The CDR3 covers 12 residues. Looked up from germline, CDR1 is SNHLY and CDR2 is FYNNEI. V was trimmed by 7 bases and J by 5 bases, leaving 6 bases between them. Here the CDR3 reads CASTTDNSPLHF. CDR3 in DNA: TGTGCCAGCACCACGGATAATTCACCCCTCCACTTT.

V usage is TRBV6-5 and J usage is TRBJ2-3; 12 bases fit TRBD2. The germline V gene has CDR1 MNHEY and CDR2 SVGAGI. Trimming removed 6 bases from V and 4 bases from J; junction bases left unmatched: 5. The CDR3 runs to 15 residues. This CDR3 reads CASSLLAGGADTQYF. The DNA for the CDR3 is TGTGCCAGCAGCCTACTAGCGGGAGGCGCAGATACGCAGTATTTT.

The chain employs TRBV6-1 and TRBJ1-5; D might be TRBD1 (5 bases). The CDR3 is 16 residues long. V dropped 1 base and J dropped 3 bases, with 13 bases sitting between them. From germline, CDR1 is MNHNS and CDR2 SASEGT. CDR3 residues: CASSEVHGGINQPQHF. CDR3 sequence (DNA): TGTGCCAGCAGTGAAGTACACGGGGGTATCAATCAGCCCCAGCATTTT.

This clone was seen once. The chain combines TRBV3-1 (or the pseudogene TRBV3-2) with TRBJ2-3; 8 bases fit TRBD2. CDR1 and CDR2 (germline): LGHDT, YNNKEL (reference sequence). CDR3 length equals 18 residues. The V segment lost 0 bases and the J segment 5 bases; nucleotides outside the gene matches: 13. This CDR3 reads CASSQDPPRGGHGDTQYF. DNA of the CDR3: TGTGCCAGCAGCCAAGATCCTCCCCGGGGGGGGCATGGAGATACGCAGTATTTT.

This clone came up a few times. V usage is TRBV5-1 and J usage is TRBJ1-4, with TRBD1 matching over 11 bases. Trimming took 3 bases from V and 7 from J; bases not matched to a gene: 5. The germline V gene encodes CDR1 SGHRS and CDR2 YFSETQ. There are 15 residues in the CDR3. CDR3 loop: CASSYGTGGIEKLFF. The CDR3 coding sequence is TGCGCCAGCAGCTATGGGACAGGGGGAATTGAAAAACTGTTTTTT.

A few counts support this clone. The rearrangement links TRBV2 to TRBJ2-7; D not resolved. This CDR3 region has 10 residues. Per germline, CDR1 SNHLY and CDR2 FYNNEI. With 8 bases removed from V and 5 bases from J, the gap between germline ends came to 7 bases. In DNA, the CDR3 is TGTGCCAGCGTCCGCGACGAGCAGTACTTC. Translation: CASVRDEQYF. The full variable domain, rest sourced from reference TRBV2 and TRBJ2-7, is EPEVTQTPSHQVTQMGQEVILRCVPISNHLYFYWYRQILGQKVEFLVSFYNNEISEKSEIFDDQFSVERPDGSNFTLKIRSTKLEDSAMYFCASVRDEQYFGPGTRLTVT.

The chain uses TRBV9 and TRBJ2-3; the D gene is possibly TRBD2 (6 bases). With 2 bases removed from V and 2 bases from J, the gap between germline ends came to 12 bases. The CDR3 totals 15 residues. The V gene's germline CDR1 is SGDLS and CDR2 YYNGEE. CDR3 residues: CASSVVADYTDTQYF. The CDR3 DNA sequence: TGTGCCAGCAGCGTGGTAGCGGACTACACAGATACGCAGTATTTT.

The CDR3 sequence: CASSETGPQHF. Here the CDR3 DNA reads TGTGCCAGCAGTGAAACAGGGCCCCAGCATTTT. The chain has TRBV2 and TRBJ1-5; a weak D match, TRBD1 (5 bases). The length of the CDR3 is 11 residues. Between the trimmed V and J ends, which lost 2 bases and 9 bases, there was a span of 5 bases. In germline, CDR1 is SNHLY, CDR2 FYNNEI.

The CDR3 bases are TGTGCCAGCAACTCCGGGACTAGCTACGAGCAGTACTTC. Encoded protein: CASNSGTSYEQYF. The chain uses TRBV21-1 and TRBJ2-7; the table calls TRBD2, which could not be checked here. TRBV21-1 is tagged as a pseudogene. This CDR3 is 13 amino acids long.

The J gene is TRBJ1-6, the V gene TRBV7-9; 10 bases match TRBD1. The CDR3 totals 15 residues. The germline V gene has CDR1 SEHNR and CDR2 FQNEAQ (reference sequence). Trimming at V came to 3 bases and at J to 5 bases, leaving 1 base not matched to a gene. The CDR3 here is CASSLGQGNNSPLHF. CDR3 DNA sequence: TGTGCCAGCAGCTTGGGACAGGGGAATAATTCACCCCTCCACTTT.

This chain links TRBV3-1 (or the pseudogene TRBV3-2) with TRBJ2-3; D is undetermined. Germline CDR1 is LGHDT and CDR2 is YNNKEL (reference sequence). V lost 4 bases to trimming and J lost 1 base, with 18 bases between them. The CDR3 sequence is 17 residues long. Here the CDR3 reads CASSLPSDTAGTDTQYF. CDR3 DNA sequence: TGTGCCAGCAGCCTTCCGTCCGACACGGCAGGCACAGATACGCAGTATTTT.

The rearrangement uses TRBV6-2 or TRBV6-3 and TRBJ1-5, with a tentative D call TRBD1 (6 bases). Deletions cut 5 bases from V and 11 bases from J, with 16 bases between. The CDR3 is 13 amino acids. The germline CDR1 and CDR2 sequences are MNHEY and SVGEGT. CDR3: CASSHPIQGTQHF. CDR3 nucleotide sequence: TGTGCCAGCAGTCACCCCATCCAGGGGACCCAGCATTTT.

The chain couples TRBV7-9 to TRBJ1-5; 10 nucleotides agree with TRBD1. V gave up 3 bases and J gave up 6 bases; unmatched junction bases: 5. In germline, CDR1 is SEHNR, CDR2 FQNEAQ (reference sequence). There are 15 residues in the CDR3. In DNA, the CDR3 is TGTGCCAGCAGCTTCGGACAGGGGGGGATTCAGCCCCAGCATTTT. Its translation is CASSFGQGGIQPQHF.

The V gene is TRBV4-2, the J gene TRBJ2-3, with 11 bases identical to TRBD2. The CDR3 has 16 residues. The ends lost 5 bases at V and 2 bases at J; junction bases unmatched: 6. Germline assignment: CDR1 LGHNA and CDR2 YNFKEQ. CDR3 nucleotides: TGTGCCAGCAGCGACGGACTAGCGGGTGCCACAGATACGCAGTATTTT. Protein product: CASSDGLAGATDTQYF.

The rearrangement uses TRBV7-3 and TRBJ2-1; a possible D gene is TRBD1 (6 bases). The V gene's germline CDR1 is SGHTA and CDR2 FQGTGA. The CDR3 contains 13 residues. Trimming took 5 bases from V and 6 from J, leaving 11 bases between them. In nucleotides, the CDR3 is TGTGCCAGCAGCCGCCCAGGGGTCAATGAGCAGTTCTTC. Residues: CASSRPGVNEQFF.

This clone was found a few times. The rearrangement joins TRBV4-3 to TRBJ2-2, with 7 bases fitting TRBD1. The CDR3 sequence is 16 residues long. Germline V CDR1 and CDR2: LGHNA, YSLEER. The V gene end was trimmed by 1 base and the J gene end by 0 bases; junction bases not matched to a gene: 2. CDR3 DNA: TGCGCCAGCAGCCAAGGCCAGGGGGCGAACACCGGGGAGCTGTTTTTT. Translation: CASSQGQGANTGELFF.

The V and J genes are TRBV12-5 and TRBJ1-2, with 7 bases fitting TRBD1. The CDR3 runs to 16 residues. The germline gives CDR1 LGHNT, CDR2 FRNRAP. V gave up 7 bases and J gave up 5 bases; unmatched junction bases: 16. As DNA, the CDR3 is TGTGCTAGTGCCCTTTTCCCCGGGACAGCTCTGTATGGCTACACCTTC. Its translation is CASALFPGTALYGYTF.

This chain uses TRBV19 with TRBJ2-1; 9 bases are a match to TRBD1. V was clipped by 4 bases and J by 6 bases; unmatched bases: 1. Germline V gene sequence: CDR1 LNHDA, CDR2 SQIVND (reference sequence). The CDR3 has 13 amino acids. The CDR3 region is CASSRDRVNEQFF. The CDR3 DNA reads TGTGCCAGTAGTAGGGACAGGGTCAATGAGCAGTTCTTC.

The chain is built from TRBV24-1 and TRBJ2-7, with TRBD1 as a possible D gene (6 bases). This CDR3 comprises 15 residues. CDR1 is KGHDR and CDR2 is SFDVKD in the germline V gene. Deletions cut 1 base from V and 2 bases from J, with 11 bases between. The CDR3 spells CATSDFPQGPYEQYF. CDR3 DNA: TGTGCCACCAGTGATTTCCCCCAGGGGCCCTACGAGCAGTACTTC.

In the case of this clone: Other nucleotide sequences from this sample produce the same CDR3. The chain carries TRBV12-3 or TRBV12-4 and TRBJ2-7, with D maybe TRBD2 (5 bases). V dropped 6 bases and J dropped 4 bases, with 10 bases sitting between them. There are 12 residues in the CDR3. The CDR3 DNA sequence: TGTGCCAGCAGCCTCTCGGGGTACGAGCAGTACTTC. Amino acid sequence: CASSLSGYEQYF.

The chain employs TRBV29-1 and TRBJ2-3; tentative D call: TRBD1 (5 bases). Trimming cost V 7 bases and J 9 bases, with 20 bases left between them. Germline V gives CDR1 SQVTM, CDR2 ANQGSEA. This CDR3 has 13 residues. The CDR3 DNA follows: TGCAGCGCCGGAGAGGTTTCCTCAGGGACGCAGTATTTT. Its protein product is CSAGEVSSGTQYF.

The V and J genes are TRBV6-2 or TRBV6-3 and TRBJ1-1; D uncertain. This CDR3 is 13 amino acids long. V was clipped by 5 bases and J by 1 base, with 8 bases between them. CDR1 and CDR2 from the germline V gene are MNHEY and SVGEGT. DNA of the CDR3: TGTGCCAGCAGTCTTTATAGGAACACTGAAGCTTTCTTT. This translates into CASSLYRNTEAFF.

In nucleotides, the CDR3 is TGTGCCAGCAGCGTACTGGACAGGGTTGAAGATACGCAGTATTTT. As protein: CASSVLDRVEDTQYF. The genes are TRBV9 and TRBJ2-3, with 8 bases that match TRBD1. Trimming removed 1 base from V and 5 bases from J; junction bases left unmatched: 6. Germline loops: CDR1 SGDLS, CDR2 YYNGEE. This CDR3 comprises 15 residues.

The CDR3: CASSEGTGNSHGYTF. In nucleotides, the CDR3 is TGTGCCAGCAGCGAGGGGACAGGGAACAGCCATGGCTACACCTTC. The chain recombines TRBV5-4 with TRBJ1-2; 9 bases are shared with TRBD1. V lost 4 bases, J lost 6 bases, and 10 bases stayed unmatched. CDR1 and CDR2 (germline): SGHNT, YYREEE (reference sequence). This CDR3 is built from 15 residues. Combining the CDR3 with reference TRBV5-4 and TRBJ1-2 gives the whole variable domain ETGVTQSPTHLIKTRGQQVTLRCSSQSGHNTVSWYQQALGQGPQFIFQYYREEENGRGNFPPRFSGLQFPNYSSELNVNALELDDSALYLCASSEGTGNSHGYTFGSGTRLTVV.

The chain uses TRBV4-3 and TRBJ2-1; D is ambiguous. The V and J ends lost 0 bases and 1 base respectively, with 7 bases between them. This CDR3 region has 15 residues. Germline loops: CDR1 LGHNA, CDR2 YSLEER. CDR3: CASSQDLLSYNEQFF. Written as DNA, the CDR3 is TGCGCCAGCAGCCAAGATCTTTTGTCCTACAATGAGCAGTTCTTC.

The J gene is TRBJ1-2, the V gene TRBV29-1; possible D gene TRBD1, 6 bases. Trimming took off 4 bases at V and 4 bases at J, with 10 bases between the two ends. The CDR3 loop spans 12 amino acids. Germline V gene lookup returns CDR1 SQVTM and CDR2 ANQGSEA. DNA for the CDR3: TGCAGCGTTGGGACAGCCTTCTATGGCTACACCTTC. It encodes CSVGTAFYGYTF. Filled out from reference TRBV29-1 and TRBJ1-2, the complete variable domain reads SAVISQKPSRDICQRGTSLTIQCQVDSQVTMMFWYRQQPGQSLTLIATANQGSEATYESGFVIDKFPISRPNLTFSTLTVSNMSPEDSSIYLCSVGTAFYGYTFGSGTRLTVV.

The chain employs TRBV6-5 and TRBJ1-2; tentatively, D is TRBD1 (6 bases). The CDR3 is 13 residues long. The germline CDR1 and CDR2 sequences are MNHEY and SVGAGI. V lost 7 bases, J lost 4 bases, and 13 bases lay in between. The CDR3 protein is CASTSGAGYGYTF. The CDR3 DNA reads TGTGCCAGCACCTCAGGGGCCGGCTATGGCTACACCTTC.

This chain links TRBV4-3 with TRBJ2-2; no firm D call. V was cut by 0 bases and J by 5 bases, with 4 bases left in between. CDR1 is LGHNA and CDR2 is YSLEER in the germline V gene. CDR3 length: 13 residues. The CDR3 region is CASSQELTGELFF. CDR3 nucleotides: TGCGCCAGCAGCCAAGAACTGACCGGGGAGCTGTTTTTT.

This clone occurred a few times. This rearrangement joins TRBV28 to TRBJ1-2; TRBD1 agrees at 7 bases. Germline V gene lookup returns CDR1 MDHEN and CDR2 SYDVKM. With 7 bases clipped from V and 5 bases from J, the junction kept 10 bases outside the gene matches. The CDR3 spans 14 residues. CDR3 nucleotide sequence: TGTGCCAGCACCATAGGGGGCAGAGCGTATGGCTACACCTTC. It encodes CASTIGGRAYGYTF.

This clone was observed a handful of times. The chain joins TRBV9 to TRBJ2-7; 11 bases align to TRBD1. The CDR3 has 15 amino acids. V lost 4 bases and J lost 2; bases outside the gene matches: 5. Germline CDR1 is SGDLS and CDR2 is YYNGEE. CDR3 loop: CASSLRGQGAYEQYF. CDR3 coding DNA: TGTGCCAGCAGCCTCCGGGGACAGGGGGCCTACGAGCAGTACTTC.

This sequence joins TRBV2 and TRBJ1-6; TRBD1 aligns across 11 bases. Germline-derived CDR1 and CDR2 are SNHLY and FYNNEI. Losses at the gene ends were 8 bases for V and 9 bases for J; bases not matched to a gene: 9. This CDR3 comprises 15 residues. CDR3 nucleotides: TGTGCCAGCGCGGGACAGGGGGTCTTCTCTTCACCCCTCCACTTT. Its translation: CASAGQGVFSSPLHF.

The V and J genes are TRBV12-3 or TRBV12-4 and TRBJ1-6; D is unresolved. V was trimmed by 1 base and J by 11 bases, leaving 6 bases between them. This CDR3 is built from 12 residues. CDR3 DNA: TGTGCCAGCAGTTTAGGAGGTACACCCCTCCACTTT. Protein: CASSLGGTPLHF.